A selection of T cell receptor beta chains follows, all from one sample in a study of blood T cells in healthy people across ages. TCRdb redid the calling of the 5' RACE reads with MiXCR, one entry per CDR3 protein. The table shows 980,000 or so distinct CDR3 sequences, with around 48% occurring only once. The sequencing input was blood. The source is a man aged 25 to 40 in good health. The CDR3 runs from the conserved cysteine through the conserved F or W. The D gene is left open where the match is weak. Some rows mark clone size as missing; the rest say once, few, many or name a class of expanded clone.

CDR3 length: 15; V gene: TRBV30; J gene: TRBJ1-4; D gene: NA; clone size: NA; CDR3 DNA: TGTGCCTGGAGTGTTGGGACGTGGGGGAATGAAAAACTGTTTTTT; CDR3 protein: CAWSVGTWGNEKLFF
CDR3 length: 11; V gene: TRBV5-1; J gene: TRBJ2-1; D gene: NA; clone size: NA; CDR3 DNA: TGCGCCAGCGGCCTGAGCGATGAGCAGTTCTTC; CDR3 protein: CASGLSDEQFF
CDR3 length: 12; V gene: TRBV20-1; J gene: TRBJ2-7; D gene: NA; clone size: few; CDR3 DNA: TGCAGTGCTAGGTCGGAGGGGGCGATGCAGTACTTC; CDR3 protein: CSARSEGAMQYF
CDR3 length: 14; V gene: TRBV15; J gene: TRBJ1-1; D gene: NA; clone size: NA; CDR3 DNA: TGTGCCACCAGCAGAGATACGGCGAACACTGAAGCTTTCTTT; CDR3 protein: CATSRDTANTEAFF
CDR3 length: 16; V gene: TRBV7-2; J gene: TRBJ2-1; D gene: TRBD2; clone size: NA; CDR3 DNA: TGTGCCAGCAGCTTAGCGGGCGGGGGGGCCCCGAATGAGCAGTTCTTC; CDR3 protein: CASSLAGGGAPNEQFF
CDR3 length: 15; V gene: TRBV6-5; J gene: TRBJ1-2; D gene: NA; clone size: once; CDR3 DNA: TGTGCCAGCAGTTACTCGGAACAGGGTGCAAATGGCTACACCTTC; CDR3 protein: CASSYSEQGANGYTF
CDR3 length: 13; V gene: TRBV27; J gene: TRBJ1-2; D gene: TRBD1; clone size: NA; CDR3 DNA: TGTGCCAGCAAATATCGACAGGGACATGGCTACACCTTC; CDR3 protein: CASKYRQGHGYTF
CDR3 length: 14; V gene: TRBV28; J gene: TRBJ2-3; D gene: TRBD2; clone size: few; CDR3 DNA: TGTGCCACCACTAGCGGGGCGAACCCAGATACGCAGTATTTT; CDR3 protein: CATTSGANPDTQYF
CDR3 length: 14; V gene: TRBV11-2; J gene: TRBJ1-2; D gene: TRBD1; clone size: NA; CDR3 DNA: TGTGCCAGCAGAGCGACAGGGGCTTACTATGGCTACACCTTC; CDR3 protein: CASRATGAYYGYTF
CDR3 length: 15; V gene: TRBV7-9; J gene: TRBJ2-1; D gene: NA; clone size: many; CDR3 DNA: TGTGCCAGCAGCTTAGCTGAGAGCTCCTACAATGAGCAGTTCTTC; CDR3 protein: CASSLAESSYNEQFF
CDR3 length: 14; V gene: TRBV6-5; J gene: TRBJ1-6; D gene: NA; clone size: NA; CDR3 DNA: TGTGTCAGCAGCTCCAGGGGTAATAATTCACCCCTCCACTTT; CDR3 protein: CVSSSRGNNSPLHF
CDR3 length: 13; V gene: TRBV13; J gene: TRBJ2-5; D gene: NA; clone size: few; CDR3 DNA: TGTGCCAGCAGCTTGCGGCTGTTGGAGACCCAGTACTTC; CDR3 protein: CASSLRLLETQYF
CDR3 length: 13; V gene: TRBV20-1; J gene: TRBJ1-1; D gene: NA; clone size: NA; CDR3 DNA: TGCAGTGCTAGACTCCCCGGGTCCGGCGAAGCTTTCTTT; CDR3 protein: CSARLPGSGEAFF
CDR3 length: 16; V gene: TRBV4-2; J gene: TRBJ1-2; D gene: NA; clone size: NA; CDR3 DNA: TGTGCCAGCAGCCAGATCACAAGAGGGGCAAACTATGGCTACACCTTC; CDR3 protein: CASSQITRGANYGYTF
CDR3 length: 17; V gene: TRBV7-2; J gene: TRBJ1-5; D gene: NA; clone size: NA; CDR3 DNA: TGTGCCAGCAGCTTAAATAAAGTTGGGACCGAAAATCAGCCCCAGCATTTT; CDR3 protein: CASSLNKVGTENQPQHF
CDR3 length: 16; V gene: TRBV28; J gene: TRBJ2-1; D gene: TRBD2; clone size: NA; CDR3 DNA: TGTGTCAGCGGGGGGGGCCATGCGGTCTCCTACAATGAGCAGTTCTTC; CDR3 protein: CVSGGGHAVSYNEQFF
CDR3 length: 16; V gene: TRBV12-3/TRBV12-4; J gene: TRBJ1-1; D gene: TRBD1; clone size: few; CDR3 DNA: TGTGCCAGCACCTTCCCCCCTGGACAGGGGAAGGCTGAAGCTTTCTTT; CDR3 protein: CASTFPPGQGKAEAFF
CDR3 length: 17; V gene: TRBV4-2; J gene: TRBJ2-3; D gene: TRBD2; clone size: few; CDR3 DNA: TGTGCCAGCAGCCAAGGAGCGGGGGGTCTAATGACAGATACGCAGTATTTT; CDR3 protein: CASSQGAGGLMTDTQYF
CDR3 length: 14; V gene: TRBV6-1; J gene: TRBJ2-3; D gene: NA; clone size: NA; CDR3 DNA: TGTGCCAGCAGGGAAGCAACGACCACAGATACGCAGTATTTT; CDR3 protein: CASREATTTDTQYF
CDR3 length: 15; V gene: TRBV6-5; J gene: TRBJ2-5; D gene: NA; clone size: few; CDR3 DNA: TGTGCCAGCAGTTACTATGGTGGGGGCGAAGAGACCCAGTACTTC; CDR3 protein: CASSYYGGGEETQYF
CDR3 length: 13; V gene: TRBV7-9; J gene: TRBJ2-1; D gene: NA; clone size: NA; CDR3 DNA: TGTGCCAGCAGCTTACCCTCCGCCAATGAGCAGTTCTTC; CDR3 protein: CASSLPSANEQFF
CDR3 length: 13; V gene: TRBV29-1; J gene: TRBJ2-7; D gene: TRBD1; clone size: NA; CDR3 DNA: TGCAGCGTAATCCGAGGGACAGCCTACGAGCAGTACTTC; CDR3 protein: CSVIRGTAYEQYF
CDR3 length: 16; V gene: TRBV6-2/TRBV6-3; J gene: TRBJ2-5; D gene: TRBD2; clone size: NA; CDR3 DNA: TGTGCCAGCAGTTACTCGAGGGCGGGGGGCAACGATGAGCAGTACTTC; CDR3 protein: CASSYSRAGGNDEQYF
CDR3 length: 15; V gene: TRBV27; J gene: TRBJ2-4; D gene: TRBD1; clone size: NA; CDR3 DNA: TGTGCCAGCACCGACTTTCCGGGACAGGGCGGCATTCAGTACTTC; CDR3 protein: CASTDFPGQGGIQYF
CDR3 length: 13; V gene: TRBV4-2; J gene: TRBJ1-4; D gene: NA; clone size: NA; CDR3 DNA: TGTGCCAGCAGCCAAGCTAATAATGAAAAACTGTTTTTT; CDR3 protein: CASSQANNEKLFF
CDR3 length: 17; V gene: TRBV12-5; J gene: TRBJ2-5; D gene: TRBD1; clone size: few; CDR3 DNA: TGTGCTAGTGGTTTGGCCACCGGGACAGGGGTCCACAATGAGCAGTACTTC; CDR3 protein: CASGLATGTGVHNEQYF
CDR3 length: 15; V gene: TRBV12-3/TRBV12-4; J gene: TRBJ2-7; D gene: NA; clone size: NA; CDR3 DNA: TGTGCCAGCAGTTTGTTGGCGACAGGATCCTACGAGCAGTACTTC; CDR3 protein: CASSLLATGSYEQYF
CDR3 length: 14; V gene: TRBV6-1; J gene: TRBJ2-7; D gene: NA; clone size: NA; CDR3 DNA: TGTGCCAGCGCAGACTTCGAGAGCTCCTACGAGCAGTACTTC; CDR3 protein: CASADFESSYEQYF
CDR3 length: 15; V gene: TRBV2; J gene: TRBJ2-6; D gene: NA; clone size: NA; CDR3 DNA: TGTGCCAGCAGTGAGCGGACGACCGGGGCCAACGTCCTGACTTTC; CDR3 protein: CASSERTTGANVLTF
CDR3 length: 15; V gene: TRBV11-2; J gene: TRBJ2-3; D gene: TRBD2; clone size: NA; CDR3 DNA: TGTGCCAGCGCAAACCGGGACGGGGAGGGAGGTACGCAGTATTTT; CDR3 protein: CASANRDGEGGTQYF
CDR3 length: 12; V gene: TRBV11-2; J gene: TRBJ2-2; D gene: TRBD1; clone size: NA; CDR3 DNA: TGTGCCAGCAGCACAGGGGCCGGGGAGCTGTTTTTT; CDR3 protein: CASSTGAGELFF
CDR3 length: 15; V gene: TRBV27; J gene: TRBJ2-5; D gene: NA; clone size: NA; CDR3 DNA: TGTGCCAGCAGTTTATGGAGGGGGGACCAAGAGACCCAGTACTTC; CDR3 protein: CASSLWRGDQETQYF
CDR3 length: 18; V gene: TRBV7-9; J gene: TRBJ2-3; D gene: NA; clone size: once; CDR3 DNA: TGTGCCAGCAGCCTTTTGACCTCCGGGACCCCGGGCACAGATACGCAGTATTTT; CDR3 protein: CASSLLTSGTPGTDTQYF
CDR3 length: 14; V gene: TRBV14; J gene: TRBJ2-4; D gene: NA; clone size: NA; CDR3 DNA: TGTGCCAGCAGCCAAGTGGGGGCCAAAAACATTCAGTACTTC; CDR3 protein: CASSQVGAKNIQYF
CDR3 length: 14; V gene: TRBV20-1; J gene: TRBJ2-7; D gene: NA; clone size: NA; CDR3 DNA: TGCAGTGCTAGAGTTGGCAGGAGCCACTACGAGCAGTACTTC; CDR3 protein: CSARVGRSHYEQYF
CDR3 length: 15; V gene: TRBV20-1; J gene: TRBJ2-7; D gene: NA; clone size: few; CDR3 DNA: TGCAGTGCCACGGACGCCTCCGCGTCTACGGGCGAGCAGTACTTC; CDR3 protein: CSATDASASTGEQYF
CDR3 length: 14; V gene: TRBV7-9; J gene: TRBJ2-3; D gene: NA; clone size: NA; CDR3 DNA: TGTGCCAGCATTTGGGACTCAGGGGCAGATACGCAGTATTTT; CDR3 protein: CASIWDSGADTQYF
CDR3 length: 17; V gene: TRBV27; J gene: TRBJ2-1; D gene: NA; clone size: NA; CDR3 DNA: TGTGCCAGCAGTTTACCGGGGTTGGTCAGCAGGGTTGATGAGCAGTTCTTC; CDR3 protein: CASSLPGLVSRVDEQFF
CDR3 length: 14; V gene: TRBV4-2; J gene: TRBJ2-5; D gene: NA; clone size: once; CDR3 DNA: TGTGCCAGCAGCCAAGAGCACTGGAGGGAGACCCAGTACTTC; CDR3 protein: CASSQEHWRETQYF
CDR3 length: 14; V gene: TRBV5-1; J gene: TRBJ1-1; D gene: NA; clone size: few; CDR3 DNA: TGCGCCAGCAGTATGGACAGTCAGAACACTGAAGCTTTCTTT; CDR3 protein: CASSMDSQNTEAFF